One TCR beta chain is described in this entry. The sample holds a few counts of this clonotype. The antigen this receptor binds is unknown. No clone much larger than this one lies a single base away; base qualities are absent. This entry is derived from a study of T-cell reconstitution after alpha-beta-depleted transplantation in children (dated by TCRdb to between 2015 and 2016). Regarding the research as a whole: Using TCR repertoire profiling, the study followed T-cell immune reconstitution in a quantitative way in children after TCRalphabeta/CD19-depleted allogeneic hematopoietic cell transplantation.

The CDR3 covers 15 residues, taking in both the cysteine and the phenylalanine. CDR3 DNA only is kept here, 45 bases in frame from base 1. Trimming takes 4 bases from V and 0 bases from J, and the germline ends sit 7 bases apart. Per the germline V gene, WSHSY is the CDR1 and SAAADI is the CDR2. Receptor amplification or capture employed PCR. The sequencing machine was an Illumina HiSeq 2500. To normalize quantification of the TCRbeta repertoire, the TCR libraries were built with molecular barcoding that relied on unique molecular identifiers. The public sequencing data were trimmed at Q25 with fastp and processed into clonotypes with MiXCR by TCRdb, which kept only in-frame beta chains. Rows are combined by CDR3 protein, so each entry shows the most common genes and DNA. This sample lists about 500,000 distinct CDR3 sequences; 32% were detected once. The ten largest clones represent about 2.3% of the sample.

Sample: PBMCs from the stem cell graft donor, taken from the stem cell graft. This receptor was identified in a human donor who donated a stem cell graft to a child with aplastic anemia. This chain is built from TRBV10-2 and TRBJ2-6; the D gene cannot be named for sure. The nucleotide sequence reads as follows: TGCGCCAGCAGTGGGGGTCGCTCTGGGGCCAACGTCCTGACTTTC. The translation is CASSGGRSGANVLTF.